The rows below give T cell receptor beta chains drawn from one sample of a study of blood T cell repertoires in COVID-19. Only in-frame clones appear in the TCRdb table, and some are missing; sequencing was by immunoSEQ multiplex PCR. The sample lists more than 350,000 clones, 89% seen once, with less than 3.5% in the top ten. Sequencing input: peripheral blood. These receptors came from a woman aged 25 to 39 with COVID-19, enrolled during active disease. Each CDR3 is given with its conserved first and last residue.

TRBV29-1	TRBJ2-7	CSVEEPQGSSYEQYF
TRBV9	TRBJ2-1	CASSVGGDTYNEQFF
TRBV7-2	TRBJ1-6	CASRLPQTGYYNSPLHF
TRBV5-1	TRBJ2-3	CASSAGVRDTQYF
TRBV10-3	TRBJ1-1	CATGGGDTEAFF
TRBV11-2	TRBJ2-7	CASSLDRVNTYEQYF
TRBV15	TRBJ2-2	CATSRELNTGELFF
TRBV10-3	TRBJ2-1	CAISESSSSYNEQFF
TRBV6-4	TRBJ2-1	CASSDSAGVINEQFF
TRBV5-1	TRBJ2-1	CASSPPTSGGSDEQFF
TRBV27	TRBJ2-3	CASSGDYRPSSTDTQYF
TRBV28	TRBJ1-2	CASSVGQPYGYTF
TRBV5-1	TRBJ2-5	CASSFPEAEQRGRETQYF
TRBV4-3	TRBJ2-2	CASSLRLAGATGELFF
TRBV19	TRBJ2-1	CASARGNIPYNEQFF
TRBV3-1/TRBV3-2	TRBJ1-2	CASSQDRLGGQGSKTNYGYTF
TRBV29-1	TRBJ2-6	CSVLDRTGSSGANVLTF
TRBV6-5	TRBJ1-2	CASTYVVGANYGYTF
TRBV28	TRBJ1-1	CASRSEGEPNTEAFF
TRBV10-1	TRBJ2-1	CASSQGNEQFF
TRBV7-8	TRBJ2-1	CASSFPMWTSGASGHEQFF
TRBV6-2/TRBV6-3	TRBJ2-7	CASSYDRYYEQYF
TRBV10-2	TRBJ1-1	CASSDSGQGTEAFF
TRBV7-8	TRBJ2-4	CASSLGPKNIQYF
TRBV9	TRBJ2-5	CASSVGYLAGLQETQYF
TRBV24-1	TRBJ2-3	CATSDLAVSDTQYF
TRBV7-2	TRBJ1-6	CASSEQGNSPLHF
TRBV15	TRBJ2-1	CATSSLQVNNEQFF
TRBV7-9	TRBJ1-2	CASSQSKTGGNGYTF
TRBV5-6	TRBJ2-5	CASSLAPGQEETQYF
TRBV10-1	TRBJ1-2	CASSAGTGEYGYTF